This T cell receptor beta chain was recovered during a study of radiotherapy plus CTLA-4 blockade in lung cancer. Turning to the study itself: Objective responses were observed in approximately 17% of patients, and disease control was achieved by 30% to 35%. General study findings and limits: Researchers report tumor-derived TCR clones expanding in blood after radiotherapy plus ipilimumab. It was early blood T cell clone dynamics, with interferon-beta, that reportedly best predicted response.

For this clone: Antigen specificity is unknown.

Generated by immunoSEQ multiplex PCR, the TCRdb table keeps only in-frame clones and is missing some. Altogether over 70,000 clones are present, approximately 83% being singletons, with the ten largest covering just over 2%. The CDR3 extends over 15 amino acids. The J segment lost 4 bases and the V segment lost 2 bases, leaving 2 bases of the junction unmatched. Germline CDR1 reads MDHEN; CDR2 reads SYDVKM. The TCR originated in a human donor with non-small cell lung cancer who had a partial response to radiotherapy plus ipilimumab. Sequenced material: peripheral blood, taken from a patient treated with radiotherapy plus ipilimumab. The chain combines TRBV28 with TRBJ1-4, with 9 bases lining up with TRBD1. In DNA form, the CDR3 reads TGTGCCAGCAGTTTAGGGACAGGGATTAATGAAAAACTGTTTTTT. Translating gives CASSLGTGINEKLFF.